This T cell receptor beta chain was sequenced for a study of cytomegalovirus exposure and HLA in healthy donors. The CDR3 sequence is 14 residues long. V was clipped by 10 bases and J by 1 base, with 15 bases between them. Germline CDR1 reads MNHNY; CDR2 reads SVGAGI (reference sequence). Here immunoSEQ multiplex PCR was the method, and the copy in TCRdb shows in-frame clones only, minus some. Here the sample spans roughly 280,000 clones, 80% to 90% being singletons. Sequences were obtained from PBMCs. The rearrangement links TRBV6-6 to TRBJ2-3; maybe TRBD2 (6 bases). The sequence came from a woman aged 18-29 years in good health and CMV-seronegative. CDR3 in amino acids: CATNPPGGTDTQYF. The CDR3 coding sequence is TGTGCCACGAACCCCCCGGGGGGCACAGATACGCAGTATTTT.